This passage covers 3 T cell receptor beta chains from one sample sequenced in a study of identical twins. TCRdb re-called the 5' RACE reads through MiXCR, storing one row per CDR3 protein. This table holds about 570,000 distinct CDR3 sequences, around 9.6% found once. This sample was shared with a second study, whose subject was yellow fever vaccine responses in identical twins.

The sample comprised PBMCs. The receptors originated from a woman aged 18-35 years in good health.

This rearrangement joins TRBV5-6 to TRBJ2-5, with D possibly being TRBD1 (6 bases). The CDR3 spans 14 residues. Germline loops: CDR1 SGHDT, CDR2 YYEEEE. V lost 2 bases and J lost 2, with 10 bases in between. CDR3 in DNA: TGTGCCAGCAGCTTTCAGGGGTCTCAAGAGACCCAGTACTTC. This codes for CASSFQGSQETQYF.

This clonotype was detected ten times or more. This chain's CDR3 is CASSPRGQSNTGELFF. The DNA of the CDR3 is TGTGCCAGCAGTCCGAGGGGGCAGTCTAACACCGGGGAGCTGTTTTTT. The J gene is TRBJ2-2, the V gene TRBV12-3 or TRBV12-4; 7 bases match TRBD1. The CDR3 has 16 amino acids. V lost 5 bases and J lost 2; bases outside the gene matches: 8.

This clonotype showed up many times. The chain recombines TRBV7-9 with TRBJ2-7; D is ambiguous. Per germline, CDR1 SEHNR and CDR2 FQNEAQ (reference sequence). The CDR3 covers 15 residues. V was cut by 4 bases and J by 2 bases, with 15 bases left in between. CDR3 nucleotides: TGTGCCAGCAGCTCCCAGGTGGGATCGGCCTACGAGCAGTACTTC. The encoded protein is CASSSQVGSAYEQYF.